Presented here are 11 T cell receptor beta chains from one specimen sequenced in a study of human T cells and chemical hapten exposure (dated by TCRdb to about 2021). The library was made by RACE. The sequencer listed for this sample is NextSeq 500. TCRdb reprocessing: public reads trimmed at Q25 with fastp, clones called with MiXCR, in-frame beta chains kept. Rows with one shared CDR3 protein collapse into an entry with the most common genes and DNA. Recorded for this sample are about 340,000 distinct CDR3 sequences; around 7% of them occurred a single time. About 8% of the sample comes from the top ten. This specimen's time point label, interpreted: patch test 1, 2 weeks after DPC sensitization. In light of the paper, this sample's treatment or condition label describes: therapeutic diphenylcyclopropenone sensitization with weekly scalp DPC. This specimen was whole blood, taken in connection with sensitization to the hapten diphenylcyclopropenone (DPC). All receptors derive from a woman in her late teens or twenties with alopecia areata. Some clones in this sample may be carry-over from other donors' samples.

This clonotype was detected only a few times. V gene TRBV3-1 combines with J gene TRBJ2-7, with TRBD2 matching over 9 bases. The trim removed 5 bases at V and 2 bases at J, leaving 7 bases unmatched. CDR1 LGHDT and CDR2 YNNKEL come from the germline V gene (reference sequence). The CDR3 has 15 residues. CDR3 residues: CASSARASGAYEQYF. CDR3 DNA: TGTGCCAGCAGCGCGAGGGCTAGCGGGGCCTACGAGCAGTACTTC.

This clonotype was counted between two and nine times. J is TRBJ1-1 and V is TRBV6-6; perhaps TRBD1 as D (6 bases). Trimming left V 0 bases short and J 5 bases short, with 10 bases between. The CDR3 totals 14 residues. Germline lookup yields CDR1 MNHNY and CDR2 SVGAGI (reference sequence). The CDR3 nucleotides are TGTGCCAGCAGTTACTCGTGGGGGCGGACTGAAGCTTTCTTT. This sequence encodes CASSYSWGRTEAFF.

The chain links TRBV6-2 or TRBV6-3 to TRBJ2-7, with 10 bases fitting TRBD1. Germline CDR1 and CDR2: MNHEY and SVGEGT. V lost 6 bases and J lost 7; bases outside the gene matches: 12. The CDR3 contains 15 residues. This chain's CDR3 is CASRGRGQGKREQYF. The CDR3 region has the DNA TGTGCCAGCAGAGGTCGGGGACAGGGGAAACGGGAGCAGTACTTC.

This clonotype was found many times. This rearrangement joins TRBV7-3 to TRBJ2-1; 9 bases agree with TRBD2. This CDR3 spans 15 amino acids. The germline CDR1 and CDR2 sequences are SGHTA and FQGTGA. Trimming cost V 2 bases and J 6 bases; bases outside gene matches: 5. This CDR3 reads CASSLAGGPTNEQFF. CDR3 nucleotide sequence: TGTGCCAGCAGCTTAGCGGGGGGGCCAACCAATGAGCAGTTCTTC.

This clonotype came up many times. The J gene is TRBJ1-4, the V gene TRBV12-3 or TRBV12-4, with D maybe TRBD1 (5 bases). This CDR3 has 15 amino acids. The V gene lost 7 bases and the J gene lost 7 bases, with 19 bases spanning the gap. CDR3 coding DNA: TGTGCCAGCAATCCCGGCCTGGACAACCCTGAAAAACTGTTTTTT. This codes for CASNPGLDNPEKLFF.

In its sample, this clonotype was seen many times. The J gene is TRBJ2-7, the V gene TRBV28; 10 bases map to TRBD1. V lost 5 bases to trimming and J lost 0 bases; unmatched junction nucleotides: 13. CDR1 is MDHEN, CDR2 SYDVKM, per germline. This CDR3 spans 18 amino acids. In DNA form, the CDR3 reads TGTGCCAGCAGTGCCACGAGGGACAGGGGCTTAAGCTCCTACGAGCAGTACTTC. Translation: CASSATRDRGLSSYEQYF.

The rearrangement joins TRBV27 to TRBJ2-7; 16 nucleotides match TRBD2. The germline CDR1 and CDR2 sequences are MNHEY and SMNVEV (reference sequence). The CDR3 totals 17 residues. The trim removed 4 bases at V and 3 bases at J, leaving 6 bases unmatched. CDR3 nucleotides: TGTGCCAGCAGTTCCGGGACTAGCGGGGGGGCCAGCTACGAGCAGTACTTC. Its translation is CASSSGTSGGASYEQYF.

In this sample, this clonotype turned up a few times. The rearrangement links TRBV18 to TRBJ2-7; TRBD1 matches 8 bases. J was trimmed by 5 bases and V by 1 base; bases with no gene match: 4. Germline lookup yields CDR1 KGHSH and CDR2 LQKENI. This CDR3 spans 14 amino acids. The CDR3 bases are TGTGCCAGCTCACCACAGGACAGGGAAGACGAGCAGTACTTC. Its translation: CASSPQDREDEQYF.

This clonotype occurred a few times. V and J are TRBV3-1 and TRBJ1-5; D is undetermined. CDR1 is LGHDT and CDR2 is YNNKEL in the germline V gene (reference sequence). CDR3 size: 14 residues. V lost 0 bases, J lost 7 bases, and 10 bases lay in between. The CDR3: CASSQDNGRQPQHF. The CDR3 region has the DNA TGTGCCAGCAGCCAAGATAACGGCCGGCAGCCCCAGCATTTT.

The chain employs TRBV7-8 and TRBJ2-2; D assignment may be TRBD1 or TRBD2 (5 bases each). Germline V gene lookup returns CDR1 SGHVS and CDR2 FQNEAQ. The germline V and J ends were trimmed by 2 bases and 1 base, with 14 bases remaining between them. CDR3 length: 17 amino acids. CDR3 in DNA: TGTGCCAGCAGCTTACCCTTCGCAGGGAGGAACACCGGGGAGCTGTTTTTT. Translation: CASSLPFAGRNTGELFF.

This sequence joins TRBV27 and TRBJ2-7; 7 bases line up with TRBD1. The V gene's germline CDR1 is MNHEY and CDR2 SMNVEV (reference sequence). V dropped 8 bases and J dropped 2; count of bases not matched to a gene: 9. This CDR3 comprises 14 residues. CDR3 sequence reads: CASGAGTAPYEQYF. The CDR3 DNA follows: TGTGCCAGCGGGGCCGGGACAGCTCCCTACGAGCAGTACTTC.